Below are 29 T cell receptor beta chains sequenced from a single sample in a study of control samples from healthy donors and cancer patients. Data came from immunoSEQ multiplex PCR; TCRdb stores just in-frame clones and leaves some out. The sample holds about 140,000 clones, 90% to 95% seen once. The sequenced material came from blood. Receptors were obtained from a man in his forties in good health.

This chain uses TRBV5-1 with TRBJ2-1; 7 bases are a match to TRBD2. This CDR3 comprises 16 residues. Germline CDR1 and CDR2: SGHRS and YFSETQ. Trimming cost V 0 bases and J 4 bases; bases outside gene matches: 7. The CDR3 here is CASSLALASGYNEQFF. The CDR3 DNA follows: TGCGCCAGCAGCTTGGCCCTCGCTAGCGGATACAATGAGCAGTTCTTC.

This chain connects TRBV6-5 to TRBJ2-1, with D possibly TRBD1 on 5 matching bases. CDR3 length: 11 residues. Per the germline V gene, CDR1 is MNHEY and CDR2 is SVGAGI. The ends were cut back, 10 bases at V and 9 bases at J, with 13 bases in the middle. CDR3 region: CATFFGAEQFF. CDR3 nucleotides: TGTGCCACCTTTTTTGGGGCTGAGCAGTTCTTC.

On this clone itself: This sample includes further DNA sequences coding for the same CDR3. J is TRBJ2-7 and V is TRBV9, with TRBD1 matching over 10 bases. The length of the CDR3 is 14 residues. The V gene's germline CDR1 is SGDLS and CDR2 YYNGEE. With V trimmed by 3 bases and J by 1 base, 1 base remained unmatched. CDR3 sequence: CASSADRGSYEQYF. CDR3 DNA: TGTGCCAGCAGCGCGGACAGGGGGTCCTACGAGCAGTACTTC.

This clone has just one count. The V and J genes are TRBV19 and TRBJ1-4; tentative D call: TRBD1 (5 bases). Trimming shortened V by 6 bases and J by 7 bases, and 15 bases separated the two germline ends. There are 14 residues in the CDR3. CDR1 is LNHDA, CDR2 SQIVND, per germline (reference sequence). CDR3 loop: CASRSGSWAEKLFF. The CDR3 coding sequence is TGTGCCAGTAGATCAGGGTCGTGGGCTGAAAAACTGTTTTTT. Together with reference TRBV19 and TRBJ1-4, the CDR3 gives the full variable domain: DGGITQSPKYLFRKEGQNVTLSCEQNLNHDAMYWYRQDPGQGLRLIYYSQIVNDFQKGDIAEGYSVSREKKESFPLTVTSAQKNPTAFYLCASRSGSWAEKLFFGSGTQLSVL.

The V gene is TRBV6-1, the J gene TRBJ1-2, with D possibly matching TRBD1 (5 bases). Deletions cut 2 bases from V and 4 bases from J, with 14 bases between. The CDR3 totals 15 residues. CDR1 and CDR2 (germline): MNHNS, SASEGT. The CDR3 DNA reads as TGTGCCAGCAGTGAATTTTTAGGTCAGGGCTATGGCTACACCTTC. It is translated as CASSEFLGQGYGYTF.

The chain has TRBV30 and TRBJ1-4, with TRBD1 identical over 7 bases. Germline loops: CDR1 GTSNPN, CDR2 SVGIG (reference sequence). Trimming cost V 3 bases and J 4 bases; bases outside gene matches: 14. This CDR3 contains 17 residues. The CDR3 DNA reads as TGTGCCTGGAGCGCGCGGGACAGCTCCCCTTATAATGAAAAACTGTTTTTT. As protein: CAWSARDSSPYNEKLFF.

V usage is TRBV10-1 and J usage is TRBJ1-4; D remains ambiguous. This CDR3 is 13 amino acids long. Trimming stripped 3 bases from V and 3 bases from J, with 5 bases between. Germline lookup yields CDR1 WNHNN and CDR2 SYGVQD (reference sequence). The CDR3, as DNA: TGCGCCAGCAGTGACAGACCTAATGAAAAACTGTTTTTT. This sequence encodes CASSDRPNEKLFF.

This chain connects TRBV5-1 to TRBJ2-2; a weak D match, TRBD1 (6 bases). The germline V gene has CDR1 SGHRS and CDR2 YFSETQ. Trimming took 1 base from V and 3 from J, leaving 22 bases between them. This CDR3 is 19 amino acids long. This CDR3 is CASSLSGEKRSSDTGELFF. CDR3 sequence (DNA): TGCGCCAGCAGCTTGTCAGGGGAAAAAAGGAGTAGTGACACCGGGGAGCTGTTTTTT.

The DNA for the CDR3 is TGTGCCAGCAGTTATGCGGCAGTGAACACTGAAGCTTTCTTT. Amino acids: CASSYAAVNTEAFF. The J gene is TRBJ1-1, the V gene TRBV6-2 or TRBV6-3; D uncertain. This CDR3 is built from 14 residues. CDR1 and CDR2 (germline): MNHEY, SVGEGT. The germline V and J ends were trimmed by 3 bases and 0 bases, with 8 bases remaining between them.

This clone was seen a single time. The rearrangement joins TRBV18 to TRBJ2-5, with D perhaps matching TRBD2 (6 bases). CDR1 is KGHSH and CDR2 is LQKENI in the germline V gene. The germline V and J ends were trimmed by 1 base and 0 bases, with 21 bases remaining between them. The CDR3 is 19 amino acids. In DNA form, the CDR3 reads TGTGCCAGCTCACCACGCCCCGGGGTCGTAGGGAGGTACCAAGAGACCCAGTACTTC. It codes for CASSPRPGVVGRYQETQYF. Full variable domain (outside the CDR3, taken from reference TRBV18 and TRBJ2-5): NAGVMQNPRHLVRRRGQEARLRCSPMKGHSHVYWYRQLPEEGLKFMVYLQKENIIDESGMPKERFSAEFPKEGPSILRIQQVVRGDSAAYFCASSPRPGVVGRYQETQYFGPGTRLLVL.

CDR3 sequence: CASRSAPGTVGYGYTF. The CDR3, as DNA: TGCGCCAGCAGGTCCGCCCCCGGGACGGTGGGCTATGGCTACACCTTC. V gene TRBV5-1 combines with J gene TRBJ1-2; the D gene is possibly TRBD1 (5 bases). CDR1 and CDR2 from the germline V gene are SGHRS and YFSETQ. V lost 5 bases and J 4 bases, leaving 21 bases between the germline ends. CDR3 length: 16 amino acids.

This clone was recorded a few times. V gene TRBV29-1 combines with J gene TRBJ1-1, with D unresolved. Trimming removed 5 bases at V and 5 bases at J, with 12 bases between. This CDR3 spans 12 amino acids. CDR1 and CDR2 from the germline V gene are SQVTM and ANQGSEA. CDR3 nucleotides: TGCAGCGTTCGTCAAGGGAGTACTGAAGCTTTCTTT. Its translation: CSVRQGSTEAFF.

In DNA, the CDR3 is TGTGCCAGCGGCAGTTTGCCCACAGATACGCAGTATTTT. Its translation is CASGSLPTDTQYF. The chain recombines TRBV5-4 with TRBJ2-3; D not resolved. V lost 7 bases to trimming and J lost 2 bases, with 11 bases between them. The germline V gene has CDR1 SGHNT and CDR2 YYREEE (reference sequence). The CDR3 extends over 13 amino acids.

The chain couples TRBV3-1 (or the pseudogene TRBV3-2) to TRBJ2-3, with 7 positions matching TRBD1. There are 16 residues in the CDR3. The germline gives CDR1 LGHDT, CDR2 YNNKEL (reference sequence). J gave up 0 bases and V 4 bases, and 7 bases lay outside the gene matches. CDR3 nucleotide sequence: TGTGCCAGCAGCCCTTACGGACAGGCTAGCACAGATACGCAGTATTTT. Translating gives CASSPYGQASTDTQYF.

This clone is a singleton in its sample. The chain has TRBV6-5 and TRBJ2-7, with 8 bases that match TRBD1. CDR3 length: 14 amino acids. The junction had 10 bases not matched to a gene; V was cut back by 6 bases and J by 6 bases. Germline V gene lookup returns CDR1 MNHEY and CDR2 SVGAGI. CDR3 sequence (DNA): TGTGCCAGCAGCCCGGACAGGGCCGTTGGCGAGCAGTACTTC. Protein product: CASSPDRAVGEQYF.

The V gene is TRBV5-6, the J gene TRBJ2-2; TRBD1 might be the D (6 bases). The CDR3 is made up of 14 amino acids. Trimming took off 3 bases at V and 2 bases at J, with 8 bases between the two ends. Germline V gene lookup returns CDR1 SGHDT and CDR2 YYEEEE. The CDR3 DNA is TGTGCCAGCAGCTGGGGACAAAACACCGGGGAGCTGTTTTTT. Translated, it gives CASSWGQNTGELFF.

V and J are TRBV3-1 (or the pseudogene TRBV3-2) and TRBJ1-1; perhaps TRBD1 as D (5 bases). Per germline, CDR1 LGHDT and CDR2 YNNKEL (reference sequence). CDR3 length equals 14 residues. Trimming took off 3 bases at V and 6 bases at J, with 14 bases between the two ends. Here the CDR3 DNA reads TGTGCCAGCAGCCAGAGAGGCCAGGGACCTGAAGCTTTCTTT. Protein: CASSQRGQGPEAFF.

The gene calls are TRBV7-8 and TRBJ2-7, with a weak D call TRBD2 (6 bases). Trimming removed 1 base at V and 0 bases at J, with 16 bases between. The CDR3 sequence is 17 residues long. Germline V gene sequence: CDR1 SGHVS, CDR2 FQNEAQ. The CDR3 loop is CASSLGRGGVSSYEQYF. For the CDR3, the DNA is TGTGCCAGCAGCTTAGGACGAGGCGGGGTGAGCTCCTACGAGCAGTACTTC.

This clone was seen once. This sequence joins TRBV5-1 and TRBJ2-5; 10 nucleotides match TRBD1. Germline V gene lookup returns CDR1 SGHRS and CDR2 YFSETQ. The junction had 7 bases not matched to a gene; V was cut back by 3 bases and J by 2 bases. The CDR3 extends over 16 amino acids. CDR3 protein: CASSSTTGQGQETQYF. The CDR3 DNA reads as TGCGCCAGCAGCTCGACTACGGGACAGGGGCAAGAGACCCAGTACTTC. The complete variable domain, with remaining parts taken from reference TRBV5-1 and TRBJ2-5, reads KAGVTQTPRYLIKTRGQQVTLSCSPISGHRSVSWYQQTPGQGLQFLFEYFSETQRNKGNFPGRFSGRQFSNSRSEMNVSTLELGDSALYLCASSSTTGQGQETQYFGPGTRLLVL.

The rearrangement joins TRBV5-6 to TRBJ2-7, with 9 positions matching TRBD2. Germline loops: CDR1 SGHDT, CDR2 YYEEEE. The CDR3 contains 17 residues. Trimming took 3 bases from V and 1 from J; bases not matched to a gene: 11. The CDR3 sequence is CASSSLSGGRESYEQYF. Here the CDR3 DNA reads TGTGCCAGCAGCTCATTGTCGGGCGGGAGGGAATCCTACGAGCAGTACTTC.

This clone has a single count. This chain joins TRBV7-5 and TRBJ1-6. TRBV7-5 is tagged as a pseudogene. This CDR3 is 16 amino acids long. In DNA, the CDR3 is TGTGCCAGAAGCTTAGCTGTAGTCCCCTATAATTCACCCCTCCACTTT. It translates to CARSLAVVPYNSPLHF.

The rearrangement links TRBV7-9 to TRBJ1-2; a weak D match, TRBD1 (5 bases). Germline CDR1 SEHNR, CDR2 FQNEAQ (reference sequence). Trimming left V 5 bases short and J 4 bases short, with 14 bases between. CDR3 length: 14 amino acids. CDR3 nucleotides: TGTGCCAGCAGCCCAGACGAGGGGTCCTATGGCTACACCTTC. It encodes CASSPDEGSYGYTF.

The chain employs TRBV27 and TRBJ2-5; the D gene is possibly TRBD2 (6 bases). This CDR3 has 13 residues. Deletions cut 0 bases from V and 6 bases from J, with 8 bases between. Germline values: CDR1 MNHEY, CDR2 SMNVEV (reference sequence). In DNA form, the CDR3 reads TGTGCCAGCAGTTTATCGGGGGGAAAGACCCAGTACTTC. Amino acids: CASSLSGGKTQYF.

This chain joins TRBV4-1 and TRBJ1-5; unclear D gene. This CDR3 region has 17 residues. Germline V CDR1 and CDR2: MGHRA, YSYEKL. V was cut by 0 bases and J by 0 bases, with 12 bases left in between. CDR3 loop: CASSQEGAPYSNQPQHF. The CDR3 DNA reads as TGCGCCAGCAGCCAAGAAGGAGCACCTTATAGCAATCAGCCCCAGCATTTT.

This clone was observed a single time. V usage is TRBV9 and J usage is TRBJ2-6; 9 bases fit TRBD1. The junction had 14 bases not matched to a gene; V was cut back by 2 bases and J by 2 bases. Germline V gene data show CDR1 as SGDLS and CDR2 as YYNGEE. CDR3 size: 20 residues. In DNA form, the CDR3 reads TGTGCCAGCAGCGTCCGGACAGGGGCCTTACTTAGCCCTGGGGCCAACGTCCTGACTTTC. This encodes CASSVRTGALLSPGANVLTF.

V usage is TRBV15 and J usage is TRBJ1-1, with D hard to call. Trimming removed 3 bases from V and 4 bases from J, with 6 bases in between. Per germline, CDR1 LNHNV and CDR2 YYDKDF (reference sequence). The CDR3 runs 12 residues. Here the CDR3 DNA reads TGTGCCACCAGCAGCCGGCTCACTGAAGCTTTCTTT. This codes for CATSSRLTEAFF.

This rearrangement joins TRBV6-5 to TRBJ2-1, with TRBD1 identical over 10 bases. V dropped 8 bases and J dropped 9; count of bases not matched to a gene: 10. The CDR3 loop spans 14 amino acids. The germline V gene encodes CDR1 MNHEY and CDR2 SVGAGI. The CDR3 here is CASWGDRGFGEQFF. As DNA, the CDR3 is TGTGCCAGCTGGGGGGACAGGGGTTTTGGTGAGCAGTTCTTC.

This chain joins TRBV11-1 and TRBJ1-1; the D gene is possibly TRBD1 (5 bases). The CDR3 spans 15 residues. Between the trimmed V and J ends, which lost 5 bases and 5 bases, there was a span of 18 bases. In germline, CDR1 is SGHAT, CDR2 FQDESV (reference sequence). CDR3 DNA: TGTGCCAGCAGCCCGGGGGACGGGGGAGTGACTGAAGCTTTCTTT. Amino acids: CASSPGDGGVTEAFF.

The genes are TRBV9 and TRBJ2-6; D not resolved. The V and J ends lost 0 bases and 4 bases respectively, with 8 bases between them. Germline V gene sequence: CDR1 SGDLS, CDR2 YYNGEE. The CDR3 has 15 residues. The DNA of the CDR3 is TGTGCCAGCAGCGTAGGAGCATCCGGGGCCAACGTCCTGACTTTC. It encodes CASSVGASGANVLTF.